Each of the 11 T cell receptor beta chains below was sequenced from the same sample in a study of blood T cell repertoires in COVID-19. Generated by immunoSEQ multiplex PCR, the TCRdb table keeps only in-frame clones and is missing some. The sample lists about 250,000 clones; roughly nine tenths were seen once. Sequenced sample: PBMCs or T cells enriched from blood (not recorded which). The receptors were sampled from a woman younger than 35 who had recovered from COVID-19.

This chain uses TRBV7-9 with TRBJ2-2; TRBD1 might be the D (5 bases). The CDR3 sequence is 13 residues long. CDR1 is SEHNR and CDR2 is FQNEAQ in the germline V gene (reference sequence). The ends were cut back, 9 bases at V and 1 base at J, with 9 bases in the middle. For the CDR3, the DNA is TGTGCCAGTGAACAGGAGAACACCGGGGAGCTGTTTTTT. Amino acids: CASEQENTGELFF. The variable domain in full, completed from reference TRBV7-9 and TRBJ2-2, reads DTGVSQNPRHKITKRGQNVTFRCDPISEHNRLYWYRQTLGQGPEFLTYFQNEAQLEKSRLLSDRFSAERPKGSFSTLEIQRTEQGDSAMYLCASEQENTGELFFGEGSRLTVL.

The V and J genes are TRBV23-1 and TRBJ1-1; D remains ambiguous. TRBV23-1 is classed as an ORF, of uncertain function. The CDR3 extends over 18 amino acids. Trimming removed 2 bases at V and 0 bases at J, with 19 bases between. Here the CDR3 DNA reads TGCGCCAGCAGTCAACCGGGGTCTTTGACGTTCATGAACACTGAAGCTTTCTTT. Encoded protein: CASSQPGSLTFMNTEAFF.

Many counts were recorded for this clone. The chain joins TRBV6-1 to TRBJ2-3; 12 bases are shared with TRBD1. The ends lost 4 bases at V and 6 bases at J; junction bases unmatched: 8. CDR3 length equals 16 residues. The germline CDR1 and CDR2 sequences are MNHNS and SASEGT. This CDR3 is CASSVGPGQGADTQYF. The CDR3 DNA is TGTGCCAGCAGTGTGGGACCGGGACAGGGGGCTGATACGCAGTATTTT.

The CDR3 DNA reads TGTGCCAGCAGCCCTCCGACAGTAGGCTATGGCTACACCTTC. Translation: CASSPPTVGYGYTF. The V call is TRBV3-1 (or the pseudogene TRBV3-2), the J call TRBJ1-2, with a tentative D call TRBD1 (5 bases). The ends were cut back, 4 bases at V and 4 bases at J, with 13 bases in the middle. This CDR3 comprises 14 residues. CDR1 and CDR2 from the germline V gene are LGHDT and YNNKEL (reference sequence).

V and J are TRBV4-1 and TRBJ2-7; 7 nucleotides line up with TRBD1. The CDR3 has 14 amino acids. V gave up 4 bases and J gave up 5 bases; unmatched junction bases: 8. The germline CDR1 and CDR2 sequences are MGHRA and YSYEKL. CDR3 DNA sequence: TGCGCCAGCAGCCCCACGACAGGGCGCGACGAGCAGTACTTC. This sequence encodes CASSPTTGRDEQYF.

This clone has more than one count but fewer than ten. In DNA, the CDR3 is TGTGCCAGCAGCCAATACAACAGAGGGGGCTACACCTTC. Protein sequence: CASSQYNRGGYTF. The chain is built from TRBV14 and TRBJ1-2; no clear D gene. V was trimmed by 2 bases and J by 8 bases, leaving 12 bases between them. This CDR3 spans 13 amino acids. Per germline, CDR1 SGHDN and CDR2 FVKESK.

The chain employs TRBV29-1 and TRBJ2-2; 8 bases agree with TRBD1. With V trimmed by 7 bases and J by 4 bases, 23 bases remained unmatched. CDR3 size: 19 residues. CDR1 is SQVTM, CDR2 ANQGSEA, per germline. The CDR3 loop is CSGWGLVDRVDGGTGELFF. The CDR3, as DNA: TGCAGCGGGTGGGGGCTGGTGGACAGGGTTGATGGGGGCACCGGGGAGCTGTTTTTT.

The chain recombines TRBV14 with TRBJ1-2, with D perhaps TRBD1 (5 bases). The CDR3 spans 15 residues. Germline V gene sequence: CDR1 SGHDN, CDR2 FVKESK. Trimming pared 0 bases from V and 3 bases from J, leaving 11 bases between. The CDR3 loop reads CASSQDPTAYYGYTF. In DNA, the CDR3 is TGTGCCAGCAGCCAAGACCCGACAGCGTACTATGGCTACACCTTC.

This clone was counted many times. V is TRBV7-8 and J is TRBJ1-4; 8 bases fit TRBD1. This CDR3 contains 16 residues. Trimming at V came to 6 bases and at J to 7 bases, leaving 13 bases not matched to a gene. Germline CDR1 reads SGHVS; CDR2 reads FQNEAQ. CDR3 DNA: TGTGCCAGCAGAGCACAGCCGCAGGGGGCGGGTGAAAAACTGTTTTTT. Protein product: CASRAQPQGAGEKLFF.

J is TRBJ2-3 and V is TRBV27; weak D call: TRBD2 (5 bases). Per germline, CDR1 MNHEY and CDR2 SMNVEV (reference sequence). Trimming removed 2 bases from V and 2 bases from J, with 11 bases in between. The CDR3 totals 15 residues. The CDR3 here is CASSLMRLPTDTQYF. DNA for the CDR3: TGTGCCAGCAGTTTAATGAGACTACCCACAGATACGCAGTATTTT.

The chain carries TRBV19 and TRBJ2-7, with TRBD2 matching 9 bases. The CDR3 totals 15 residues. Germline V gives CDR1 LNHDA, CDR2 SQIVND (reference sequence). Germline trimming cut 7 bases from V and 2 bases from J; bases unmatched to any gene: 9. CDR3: CASKFGAGGTYEQYF. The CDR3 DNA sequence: TGTGCCAGTAAATTCGGAGCGGGGGGTACCTACGAGCAGTACTTC.